This T cell receptor (beta chain) appears in the sequencing data of a study of beta chain features in type 1 diabetes. V dropped 5 bases and J dropped 3; count of bases not matched to a gene: 9. This CDR3 is 15 amino acids long. Germline lookup yields CDR1 SGHTA and CDR2 FQGTGA. Expressed TCRB transcripts got sequenced, as all isolated RNA was reverse transcribed. Only in-frame clones appear in the TCRdb table, and some are missing; sequencing was by immunoSEQ multiplex PCR. The table has around 160,000 clones, under 60% seen once. The rearrangement uses TRBV7-3 and TRBJ1-1, with 7 bases fitting TRBD1. The sequencing input was Tregs from blood. The TCR was taken from a man aged 18 to 29 in good health. For the CDR3, the DNA is TGTGCCAGCAGCGTGCGCTGGGGACAGCACACTGAAGCTTTCTTT. As protein: CASSVRWGQHTEAFF.